The next 9 T cell receptor beta chains were all read from a single sample in a study of T cell clonotyping in hematopoietic cell transplantation. Using immunoSEQ multiplex PCR, the repertoire was profiled, and TCRdb retains in-frame clones only, with some absent. In the table there are 550 to 650 clones, just over 95% of which are singletons. As for time point: recipient sample about 28 days before transplant, after cytoreduction. The starting material was peripheral blood mononuclear cells, obtained before stem cell transplant. The source is a woman in her thirties or forties with acute myeloid leukemia. Some clones in this sample may be carry-over from other donors' samples.

The rearrangement uses TRBV19 and TRBJ1-5; D is unresolved. The CDR3 runs to 13 residues. Trimming took off 7 bases at V and 7 bases at J, with 14 bases between the two ends. Germline V gene lookup returns CDR1 LNHDA and CDR2 SQIVND (reference sequence). The CDR3 protein is CASTVREPQPQHF. Written as DNA, the CDR3 is TGTGCCAGTACCGTAAGAGAGCCGCAGCCCCAGCATTTT.

The gene calls are TRBV14 and TRBJ2-6; tentatively, D is TRBD1 (6 bases). The germline V gene has CDR1 SGHDN and CDR2 FVKESK. This CDR3 is built from 14 residues. V lost 2 bases, J lost 4 bases, and 6 bases lay in between. The CDR3 reads CASSQTGGANVLTF. CDR3 DNA sequence: TGTGCCAGCAGCCAAACAGGGGGGGCCAACGTCCTGACTTTC.

V gene TRBV27 combines with J gene TRBJ2-2, with D possibly TRBD1 on 5 matching bases. Trimming took 3 bases from V and 8 from J, leaving 13 bases between them. CDR3 length: 14 residues. Per the germline V gene, CDR1 is MNHEY and CDR2 is SMNVEV (reference sequence). The CDR3 is CASSFIQGVGELFF. The CDR3 bases are TGTGCCAGCAGTTTTATCCAAGGGGTTGGGGAGCTGTTTTTT.

The chain links TRBV12-5 to TRBJ2-5; D gene unclear. The germline V and J ends were trimmed by 5 bases and 5 bases, with 12 bases remaining between them. CDR3 length: 13 amino acids. CDR1 is LGHNT, CDR2 FRNRAP, per germline. This chain's CDR3 is CASGPGVSETQYF. CDR3 DNA sequence: TGTGCTAGTGGTCCAGGAGTCTCGGAGACCCAGTACTTC.

CDR3 sequence reads: CASSLEAVYGYTF. CDR3 in DNA: TGCGCCAGCAGCTTGGAAGCAGTCTATGGCTACACCTTC. This sequence joins TRBV5-1 and TRBJ1-2; D not certain. CDR1 is SGHRS and CDR2 is YFSETQ in the germline V gene. V gave up 0 bases and J gave up 4 bases, with 7 bases separating them. The CDR3 contains 13 residues.

V gene TRBV2 combines with J gene TRBJ2-1, with 7 bases identical to TRBD1. Trimming at V came to 8 bases and at J to 2 bases, leaving 3 bases not matched to a gene. This CDR3 comprises 13 residues. Looked up from germline, CDR1 is SNHLY and CDR2 is FYNNEI. CDR3 in amino acids: CASRTGAYNEQFF. The CDR3 DNA is TGTGCCAGCCGTACAGGGGCCTACAATGAGCAGTTCTTC.

The chain joins TRBV6-5 to TRBJ2-1; 7 positions match TRBD2. CDR1 MNHEY and CDR2 SVGAGI come from the germline V gene. Trimming took 6 bases from V and 9 from J; bases not matched to a gene: 14. The CDR3 sequence is 15 residues long. The DNA for the CDR3 is TGTGCCAGCAGGGGAATAGCGGGCCCTTGGGGTGAGCAGTTCTTC. Its protein product is CASRGIAGPWGEQFF.

This clone appeared once. The V and J genes are TRBV27 and TRBJ2-7; D remains unclear. The V end lost 5 bases, the J end lost 3 bases, and 8 bases lay between the germline ends. The CDR3 sequence is 12 residues long. Germline V gene lookup returns CDR1 MNHEY and CDR2 SMNVEV (reference sequence). The CDR3 reads CASSSPGYEQYF. The CDR3 DNA reads as TGTGCCAGCAGTAGCCCAGGCTACGAGCAGTACTTC.

V usage is TRBV7-6 and J usage is TRBJ1-5; D gene uncertain. The ends were cut back, 4 bases at V and 6 bases at J, with 19 bases in the middle. The CDR3 consists of 16 residues. Germline CDR1 reads SGHVS; CDR2 reads FNYEAQ. CDR3 coding DNA: TGTGCCAGCAGCTCCGGGTTGGGAGGAAATCCTCAGCCCCAGCATTTT. Its protein product is CASSSGLGGNPQPQHF.